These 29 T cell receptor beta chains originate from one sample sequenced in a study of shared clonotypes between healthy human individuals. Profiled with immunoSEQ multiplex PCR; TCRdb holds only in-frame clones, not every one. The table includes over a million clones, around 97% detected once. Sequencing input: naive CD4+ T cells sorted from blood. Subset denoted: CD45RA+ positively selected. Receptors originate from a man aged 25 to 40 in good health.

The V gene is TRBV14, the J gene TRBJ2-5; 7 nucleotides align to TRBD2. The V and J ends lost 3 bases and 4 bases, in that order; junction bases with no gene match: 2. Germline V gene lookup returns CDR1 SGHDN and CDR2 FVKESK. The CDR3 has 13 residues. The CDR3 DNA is TGTGCCAGCAGCCAGGGGAGGGGAGAGACCCAGTACTTC. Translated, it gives CASSQGRGETQYF. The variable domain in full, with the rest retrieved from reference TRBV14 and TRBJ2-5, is EAGVTQFPSHSVIEKGQTVTLRCDPISGHDNLYWYRRVMGKEIKFLLHFVKESKQDESGMPNNRFLAERTGGTYSTLKVQPAELEDSGVYFCASSQGRGETQYFGPGTRLLVL.

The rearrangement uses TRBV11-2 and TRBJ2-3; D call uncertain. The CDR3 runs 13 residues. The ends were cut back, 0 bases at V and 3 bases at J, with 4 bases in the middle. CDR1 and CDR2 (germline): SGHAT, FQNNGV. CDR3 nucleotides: TGTGCCAGCAGCTTAGAGGTTACAGATACGCAGTATTTT. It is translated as CASSLEVTDTQYF.

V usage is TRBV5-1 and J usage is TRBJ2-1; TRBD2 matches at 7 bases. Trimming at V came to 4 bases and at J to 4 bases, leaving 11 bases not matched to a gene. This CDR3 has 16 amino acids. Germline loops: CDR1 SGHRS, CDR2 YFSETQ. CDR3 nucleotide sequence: TGCGCCAGCAGCCCAGAGAGCGGGACTTTTTACAATGAGCAGTTCTTC. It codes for CASSPESGTFYNEQFF. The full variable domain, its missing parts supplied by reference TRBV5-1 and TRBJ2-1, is KAGVTQTPRYLIKTRGQQVTLSCSPISGHRSVSWYQQTPGQGLQFLFEYFSETQRNKGNFPGRFSGRQFSNSRSEMNVSTLELGDSALYLCASSPESGTFYNEQFFGPGTRLTVL.

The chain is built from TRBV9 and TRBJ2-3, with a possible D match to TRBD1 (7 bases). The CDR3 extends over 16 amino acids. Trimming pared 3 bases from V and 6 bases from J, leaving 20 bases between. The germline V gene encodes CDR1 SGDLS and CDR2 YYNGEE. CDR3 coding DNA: TGTGCCAGCAGCGCTCGGGGCAGGGGGGCCCCGGATACGCAGTATTTT. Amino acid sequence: CASSARGRGAPDTQYF.

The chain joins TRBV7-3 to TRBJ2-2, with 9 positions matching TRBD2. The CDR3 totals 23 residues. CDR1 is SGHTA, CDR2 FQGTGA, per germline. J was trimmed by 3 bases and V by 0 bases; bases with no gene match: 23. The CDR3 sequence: CASSLTGVGPLIAGESYTGELFF. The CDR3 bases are TGTGCCAGCAGCTTAACCGGGGTGGGGCCACTGATAGCGGGAGAGTCGTACACCGGGGAGCTGTTTTTT.

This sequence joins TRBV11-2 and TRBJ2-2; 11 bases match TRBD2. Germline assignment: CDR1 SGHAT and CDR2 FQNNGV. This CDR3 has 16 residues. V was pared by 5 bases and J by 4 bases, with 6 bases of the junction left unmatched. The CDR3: CASSIIAGGVTGELFF. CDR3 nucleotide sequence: TGTGCCAGCAGCATTATAGCGGGAGGGGTCACCGGGGAGCTGTTTTTT.

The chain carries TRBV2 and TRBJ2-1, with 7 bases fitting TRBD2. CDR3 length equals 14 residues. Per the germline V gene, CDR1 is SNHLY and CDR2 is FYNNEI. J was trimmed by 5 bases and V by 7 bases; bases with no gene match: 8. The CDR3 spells CASIRGSPNNEQFF. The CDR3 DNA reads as TGTGCCAGCATACGCGGGAGCCCGAACAATGAGCAGTTCTTC.

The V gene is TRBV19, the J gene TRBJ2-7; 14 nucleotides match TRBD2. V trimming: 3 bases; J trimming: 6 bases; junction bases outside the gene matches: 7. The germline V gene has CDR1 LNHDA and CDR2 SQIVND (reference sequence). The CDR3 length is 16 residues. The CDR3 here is CASSIGPGLAGAEQYF. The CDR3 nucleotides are TGTGCCAGTAGTATTGGGCCGGGACTAGCGGGAGCCGAGCAGTACTTC.

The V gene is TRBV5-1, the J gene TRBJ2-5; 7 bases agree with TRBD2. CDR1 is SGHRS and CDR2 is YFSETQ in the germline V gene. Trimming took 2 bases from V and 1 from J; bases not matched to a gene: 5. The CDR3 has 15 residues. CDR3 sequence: CASSLNWGGQETQYF. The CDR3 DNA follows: TGCGCCAGCAGCTTAAATTGGGGGGGCCAAGAGACCCAGTACTTC.

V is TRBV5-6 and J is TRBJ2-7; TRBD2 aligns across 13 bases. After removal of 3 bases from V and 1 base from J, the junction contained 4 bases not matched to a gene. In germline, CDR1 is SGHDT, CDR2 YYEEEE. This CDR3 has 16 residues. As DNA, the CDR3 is TGTGCCAGCAGCTCAGGACTAGCGGGAGTTTCCTACGAGCAGTACTTC. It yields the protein CASSSGLAGVSYEQYF. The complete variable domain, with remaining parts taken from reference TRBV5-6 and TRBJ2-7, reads DAGVTQSPTHLIKTRGQQVTLRCSPKSGHDTVSWYQQALGQGPQFIFQYYEEEERQRGNFPDRFSGHQFPNYSSELNVNALLLGDSALYLCASSSGLAGVSYEQYFGPGTRLTVT.

DNA for the CDR3: TGTGCCAGCAGTGAATGGTCCGGGGATGGCACTGAAGCTTTCTTT. As protein: CASSEWSGDGTEAFF. The J gene is TRBJ1-1, the V gene TRBV25-1, with D uncertain. Germline CDR1 and CDR2: MGHDK and SYGVNS. The CDR3 is made up of 15 amino acids. V lost 1 base to trimming and J lost 4 bases, with 13 bases between them.

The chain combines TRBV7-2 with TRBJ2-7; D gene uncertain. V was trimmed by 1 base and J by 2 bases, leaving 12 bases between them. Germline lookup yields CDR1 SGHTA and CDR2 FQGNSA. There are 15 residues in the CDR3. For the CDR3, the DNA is TGTGCCAGCAGCTTAGAAAGGGTTCGAGCCTACGAGCAGTACTTC. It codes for CASSLERVRAYEQYF.

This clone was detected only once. The CDR3: CASSSGLAEYQETQYF. The CDR3 coding sequence is TGTGCCAGCAGCTCGGGACTAGCGGAATATCAAGAGACCCAGTACTTC. V usage is TRBV7-8 and J usage is TRBJ2-5; 11 bases agree with TRBD2. J was trimmed by 2 bases and V by 4 bases; bases with no gene match: 6. Germline assignment: CDR1 SGHVS and CDR2 FQNEAQ. The CDR3 runs to 16 residues.

In nucleotides, the CDR3 is TGTGCCAGCAGTAGGGTCCGTGAAGCTTTCTTT. Encoded protein: CASSRVREAFF. The chain links TRBV5-8 to TRBJ1-1; no firm D call. This CDR3 has 11 amino acids. Trimming pared 5 bases from V and 7 bases from J, leaving 9 bases between. Germline V gives CDR1 SGHTS, CDR2 YDEGEE.

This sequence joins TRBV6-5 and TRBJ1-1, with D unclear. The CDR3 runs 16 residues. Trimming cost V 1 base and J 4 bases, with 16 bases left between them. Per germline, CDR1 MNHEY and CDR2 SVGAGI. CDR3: CASSYLGVAPSTEAFF. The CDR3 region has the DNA TGTGCCAGCAGTTACTTAGGCGTCGCCCCGAGCACTGAAGCTTTCTTT.

The CDR3 region is CRSGSATEAFF. The CDR3 DNA reads TGCAGATCTGGTTCGGCAACTGAAGCTTTCTTT. The chain is built from TRBV20-1 and TRBJ1-1; the D is unclear. CDR1 and CDR2 (germline): DFQATT, SNEGSKA (reference sequence). The length of the CDR3 is 11 residues.

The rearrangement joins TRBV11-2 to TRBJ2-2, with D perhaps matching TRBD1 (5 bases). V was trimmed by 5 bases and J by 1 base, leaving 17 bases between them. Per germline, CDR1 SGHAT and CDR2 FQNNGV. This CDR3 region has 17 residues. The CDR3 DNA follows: TGTGCCAGCAGCCGTCGGATTAGGGGCCGGAACACCGGGGAGCTGTTTTTT. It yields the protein CASSRRIRGRNTGELFF.

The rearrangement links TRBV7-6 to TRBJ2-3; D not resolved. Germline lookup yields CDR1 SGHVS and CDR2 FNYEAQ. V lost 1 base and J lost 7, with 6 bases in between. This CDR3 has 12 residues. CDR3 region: CASSLGGYTQYF. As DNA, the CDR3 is TGTGCCAGCAGCTTAGGCGGATATACGCAGTATTTT.

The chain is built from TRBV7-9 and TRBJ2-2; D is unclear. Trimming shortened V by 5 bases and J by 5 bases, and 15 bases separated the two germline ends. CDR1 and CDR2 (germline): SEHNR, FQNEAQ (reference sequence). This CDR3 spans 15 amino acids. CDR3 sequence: CASSPRALRTGELFF. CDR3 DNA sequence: TGTGCCAGCAGCCCCAGAGCCCTTAGGACCGGGGAGCTGTTTTTT.

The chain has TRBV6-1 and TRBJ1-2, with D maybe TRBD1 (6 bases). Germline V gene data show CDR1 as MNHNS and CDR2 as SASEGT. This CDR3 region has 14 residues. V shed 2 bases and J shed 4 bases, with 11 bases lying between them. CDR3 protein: CASSERGGGYGYTF. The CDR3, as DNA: TGTGCCAGCAGTGAAAGGGGGGGCGGCTATGGCTACACCTTC.

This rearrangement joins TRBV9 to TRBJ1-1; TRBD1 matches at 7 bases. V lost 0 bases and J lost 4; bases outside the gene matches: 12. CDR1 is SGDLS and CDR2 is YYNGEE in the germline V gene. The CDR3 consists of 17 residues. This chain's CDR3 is CASSVGGITGAGTEAFF. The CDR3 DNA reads TGTGCCAGCAGCGTAGGAGGAATTACAGGGGCAGGCACTGAAGCTTTCTTT.

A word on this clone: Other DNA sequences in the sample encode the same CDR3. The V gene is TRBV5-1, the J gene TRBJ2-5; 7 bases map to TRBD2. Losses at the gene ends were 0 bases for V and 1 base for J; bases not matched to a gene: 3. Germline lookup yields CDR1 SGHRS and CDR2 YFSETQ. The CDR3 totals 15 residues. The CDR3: CASSLAGTTQETQYF. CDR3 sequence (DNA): TGCGCCAGCAGCTTGGCCGGGACTACCCAAGAGACCCAGTACTTC.

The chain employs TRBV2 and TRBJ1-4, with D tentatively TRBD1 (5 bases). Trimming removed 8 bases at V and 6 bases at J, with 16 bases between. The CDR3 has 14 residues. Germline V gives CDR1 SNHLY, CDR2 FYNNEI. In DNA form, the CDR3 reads TGTGCCAGCGGGTTCCAGGGTTACTATGAAAAACTGTTTTTT. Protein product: CASGFQGYYEKLFF.

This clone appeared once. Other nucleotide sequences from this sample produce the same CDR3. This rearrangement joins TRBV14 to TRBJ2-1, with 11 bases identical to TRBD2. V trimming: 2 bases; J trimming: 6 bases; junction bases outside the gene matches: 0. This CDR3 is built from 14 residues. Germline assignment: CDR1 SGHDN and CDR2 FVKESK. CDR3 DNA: TGTGCCAGCAGCCAACTAGCGGGAGGCAATGAGCAGTTCTTC. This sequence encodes CASSQLAGGNEQFF.

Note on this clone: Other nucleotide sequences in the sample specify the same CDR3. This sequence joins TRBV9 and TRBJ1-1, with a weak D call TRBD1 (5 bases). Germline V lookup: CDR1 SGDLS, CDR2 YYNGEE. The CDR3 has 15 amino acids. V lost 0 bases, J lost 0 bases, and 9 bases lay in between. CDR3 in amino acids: CASSVVQGLNTEAFF. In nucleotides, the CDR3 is TGTGCCAGCAGCGTAGTTCAGGGCCTGAACACTGAAGCTTTCTTT.

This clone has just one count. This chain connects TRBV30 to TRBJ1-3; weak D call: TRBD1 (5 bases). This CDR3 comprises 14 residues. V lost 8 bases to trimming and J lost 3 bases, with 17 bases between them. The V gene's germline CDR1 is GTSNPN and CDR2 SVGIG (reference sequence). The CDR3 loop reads CARRERGDGNTIYF. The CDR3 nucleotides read TGTGCCCGCAGGGAGAGGGGAGATGGAAACACCATATATTTT.

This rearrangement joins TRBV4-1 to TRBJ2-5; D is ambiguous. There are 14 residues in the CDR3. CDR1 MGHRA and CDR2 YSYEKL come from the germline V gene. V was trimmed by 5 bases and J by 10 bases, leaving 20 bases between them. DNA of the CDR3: TGCGCCAGCAGCACTGCGATCGATCACCAAAGCCAGTACTTC. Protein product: CASSTAIDHQSQYF.

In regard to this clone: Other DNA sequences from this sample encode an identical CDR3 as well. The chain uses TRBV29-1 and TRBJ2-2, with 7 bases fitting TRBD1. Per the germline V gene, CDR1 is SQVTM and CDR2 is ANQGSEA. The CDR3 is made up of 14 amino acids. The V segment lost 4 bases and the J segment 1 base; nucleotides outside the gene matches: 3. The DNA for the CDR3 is TGCAGCGTTGCTAGGGGGCGGAACACCGGGGAGCTGTTTTTT. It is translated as CSVARGRNTGELFF.

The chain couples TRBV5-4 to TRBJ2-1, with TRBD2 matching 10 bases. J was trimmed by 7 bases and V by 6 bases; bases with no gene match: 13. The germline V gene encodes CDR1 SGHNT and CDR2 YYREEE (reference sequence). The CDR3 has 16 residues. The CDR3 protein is CASTLGMASGRNEQFF. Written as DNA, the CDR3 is TGTGCCAGCACCCTCGGGATGGCTAGCGGGAGAAATGAGCAGTTCTTC. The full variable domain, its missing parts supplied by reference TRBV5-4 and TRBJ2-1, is ETGVTQSPTHLIKTRGQQVTLRCSSQSGHNTVSWYQQALGQGPQFIFQYYREEENGRGNFPPRFSGLQFPNYSSELNVNALELDDSALYLCASTLGMASGRNEQFFGPGTRLTVL.